Listed below are T cell receptor beta chains from one sample, sequenced in a study of Tregs in tolerant kidney transplant recipients. The data were produced by immunoSEQ multiplex PCR, yet TCRdb's version contains in-frame clones alone and is incomplete. Of over 60,000 clones listed, roughly 98% were seen once; the top ten hold around 0.5%. Sequences were derived from CD4+ T cells from blood, sampled before the transplant. The receptors were sampled from a human donor who received a combined kidney and bone marrow transplant. Each CDR3 is given with its conserved first and last residue. D genes are given only for firm matches. The listing skips clone size in some rows; elsewhere it reads once, few, many or a size class.

size	V	J	D	CDR3	DNA
once	TRBV28	TRBJ2-1	TRBD2	CASSLWRGSSYNEQFF	TGTGCCAGCAGTTTATGGCGGGGGAGCTCCTACAATGAGCAGTTCTTC
.	TRBV5-1	TRBJ1-4	TRBD1	CASSLETGGFNEKLFF	TGCGCCAGCAGCTTGGAGACAGGGGGCTTTAATGAAAAACTGTTTTTT
.	TRBV30	TRBJ2-7	TRBD1	CAWKRTGVSEQYF	TGTGCCTGGAAAAGGACAGGGGTATCCGAGCAGTACTTC
.	TRBV29-1	TRBJ2-5	.	CSVGIGGQAETQYF	TGCAGCGTTGGAATAGGGGGTCAAGCGGAGACCCAGTACTTC
.	TRBV15	TRBJ2-3	TRBD1	CATSRVSPTGADTQYF	TGTGCCACCAGCAGAGTATCCCCAACAGGGGCAGATACGCAGTATTTT
.	TRBV30	TRBJ1-2	.	CAWSVYRATYGYTF	TGTGCCTGGAGTGTATACAGGGCCACTTATGGCTACACCTTC
.	TRBV29-1	TRBJ2-1	TRBD2	CSVEGGGVYNEQFF	TGCAGCGTTGAGGGCGGGGGAGTCTACAATGAGCAGTTCTTC
.	TRBV25-1	TRBJ1-1	.	CASSDRGRNTEAFF	TGTGCCAGCAGTGACAGGGGTAGAAACACTGAAGCTTTCTTT
.	TRBV25-1	TRBJ2-4	.	CASSLAGGPENIQYF	TGTGCCAGCAGTCTCGCCGGGGGGCCAGAAAACATTCAGTACTTC
.	TRBV6-1	TRBJ2-1	.	CASSERDSFSYNEQFF	TGTGCCAGCAGTGAACGTGACAGTTTCTCCTACAATGAGCAGTTCTTC
.	TRBV6-6	TRBJ1-5	.	CASTARQYQPQHF	TGTGCCAGCACCGCCCGTCAGTATCAGCCCCAGCATTTT
.	TRBV27	TRBJ2-2	TRBD1	CASRRGQGGYTGELFF	TGTGCCAGCAGGAGGGGGCAGGGCGGTTACACCGGGGAGCTGTTTTTT
.	TRBV7-9	TRBJ1-3	.	CASSKTVSGNTIYF	TGTGCCAGCAGCAAGACAGTCTCTGGAAACACCATATATTTT
.	TRBV15	TRBJ2-5	TRBD2	CATSRDRLAGQETQYF	TGTGCCACCAGCAGAGACAGACTAGCGGGTCAAGAGACCCAGTACTTC
.	TRBV6-1	TRBJ2-7	.	CASSEYGTRSYEQYF	TGTGCCAGCAGTGAATATGGGACAAGATCCTACGAGCAGTACTTC
.	TRBV9	TRBJ1-6	TRBD1	CASSVSGTGNSPLHF	TGTGCCAGCAGCGTATCCGGGACAGGGAATTCACCCCTCCACTTT
.	TRBV29-1	TRBJ1-2	TRBD1	CSVRVQGDYGYTF	TGCAGCGTTAGGGTTCAGGGGGACTATGGCTACACCTTC
.	TRBV7-9	TRBJ1-2	.	CASSSPTGYYGYTF	TGTGCCAGCAGCTCCCCGACAGGATATTATGGCTACACCTTC
.	TRBV7-6	TRBJ2-3	.	CASSLSTGISTDTQYF	TGTGCCAGCAGCTTGTCGACAGGCATTAGCACAGATACGCAGTATTTT
.	TRBV6-6	TRBJ2-7	TRBD1	CASSSRTGSGSYEQYF	TGTGCCAGCAGTTCTAGGACAGGGTCGGGCTCTTACGAGCAGTACTTC
.	TRBV2	TRBJ1-5	.	CASRRDSNQPQHF	TGTGCCAGCAGGAGGGATAGCAATCAGCCCCAGCATTTT
.	TRBV5-1	TRBJ2-5	TRBD2	CASEETSGSIREETQYF	TGCGCCAGCGAGGAGACTAGCGGGTCTATAAGGGAAGAGACCCAGTACTTC
.	TRBV6-5	TRBJ1-3	.	CASSYWRGGGNTIYF	TGTGCCAGCAGTTATTGGAGGGGCGGTGGAAACACCATATATTTT
.	TRBV4-1	TRBJ2-3	TRBD2	CASSQDKGLAGVSWRTDTQYF	TGCGCCAGCAGCCAAGATAAGGGACTAGCGGGAGTTTCCTGGCGCACAGATACGCAGTATTTT
.	TRBV6-5	TRBJ1-2	TRBD1	CASSKGQGDGYTF	TGTGCCAGCAGTAAGGGACAGGGTGATGGCTACACCTTC
.	TRBV19	TRBJ1-5	.	CASSISAGSNQPQHF	TGTGCCAGTAGTATCTCGGCGGGTTCCAATCAGCCCCAGCATTTT
.	TRBV5-4	TRBJ2-7	.	CASSFRQDSYEQYF	TGTGCCAGCAGCTTCCGACAGGACTCCTACGAGCAGTACTTC
once	TRBV5-1	TRBJ2-3	TRBD1	CASSFWGQGGTDTQYF	TGCGCCAGCAGCTTCTGGGGACAGGGGGGCACAGATACGCAGTATTTT
.	TRBV7-3	TRBJ2-1	.	CASSWDTYNEQFF	TGTGCCAGCAGCTGGGACACCTACAATGAGCAGTTCTTC
.	TRBV25-1	TRBJ1-3	TRBD1	CASSGGTGPGNTIYF	TGTGCCAGCAGTGGGGGGACAGGGCCGGGAAACACCATATATTTT
.	TRBV11-3	TRBJ2-3	TRBD2	CASSPRRGGLADSSTDTQYF	TGTGCCAGCAGCCCTCGTCGCGGCGGACTAGCGGACTCTAGCACAGATACGCAGTATTTT
.	TRBV4-3	TRBJ2-3	.	CASSLQMASTDTQYF	TGCGCCAGCAGCCTGCAGATGGCTAGCACAGATACGCAGTATTTT
.	TRBV9	TRBJ2-5	.	CASSVATWETQYF	TGTGCCAGCAGCGTAGCTACGTGGGAGACCCAGTACTTC
.	TRBV6-5	TRBJ2-7	.	CASSYDQGGYEQYF	TGTGCCAGCAGTTACGATCAGGGGGGCTACGAGCAGTACTTC
.	TRBV29-1	TRBJ1-1	.	CSAQPGGPFF	TGCAGCGCACAGCCGGGGGGACCTTTCTTT
.	TRBV10-3	TRBJ2-2	.	CAISENRQSTGELFF	TGTGCCATCAGTGAGAACCGACAGAGCACCGGGGAGCTGTTTTTT
.	TRBV20-1	TRBJ1-1	.	CSARSGGKAFF	TGCAGTGCTAGATCCGGAGGGAAAGCTTTCTTT
.	TRBV18	TRBJ2-3	TRBD2	CASSPRLAGEAAQYF	TGTGCCAGCTCACCGCGGCTAGCGGGAGAAGCGGCGCAGTATTTT
.	TRBV25-1	TRBJ2-2	TRBD1	CASSYQGAVTGELFF	TGTGCCAGCAGCTACCAGGGGGCAGTCACCGGGGAGCTGTTTTTT
once	TRBV7-3	TRBJ2-2	TRBD1	CASNPTGVNTGELFF	TGTGCCAGCAACCCGACAGGGGTGAACACCGGGGAGCTGTTTTTT
.	TRBV19	TRBJ2-1	.	CATEDGMNEQFF	TGTGCCACCGAGGACGGGATGAATGAGCAGTTCTTC
.	TRBV25-1	TRBJ1-4	.	CASSDPGVATNEKLFF	TGTGCCAGCAGTGACCCCGGGGTTGCAACTAATGAAAAACTGTTTTTT
.	TRBV6-1	TRBJ2-7	TRBD1	CASSGEVGQGRNEQYF	TGTGCCAGCAGTGGAGAGGTGGGACAGGGGAGGAACGAGCAGTACTTC
.	TRBV7-2	TRBJ2-1	TRBD2	CASSSGLAGYNEQFF	TGTGCCAGCAGCTCGGGACTAGCGGGGTACAATGAGCAGTTCTTC
.	TRBV7-2	TRBJ1-1	.	CASSLMAGAMNTEAFF	TGTGCCAGCAGCCTCATGGCAGGGGCCATGAACACTGAAGCTTTCTTT
.	TRBV5-1	TRBJ2-7	.	CASSLFGTSGAEQYF	TGCGCCAGCAGCTTGTTTGGAACCTCGGGTGCCGAGCAGTACTTC
.	TRBV28	TRBJ2-7	.	CASSSGHLPLDRYEQYF	TGTGCCAGCAGTTCGGGACACCTCCCCCTGGACCGTTACGAGCAGTACTTC
.	TRBV6-1	TRBJ2-7	TRBD1	CASRDRGLYEQYF	TGTGCCAGCAGGGACAGGGGGCTATACGAGCAGTACTTC
.	TRBV28	TRBJ2-1	TRBD1	CASSEGTGAHNEQFF	TGTGCCAGCAGCGAAGGGACAGGGGCCCACAATGAGCAGTTCTTC
.	TRBV7-8	TRBJ1-2	.	CASSLFRQGTRNYGYTF	TGTGCCAGCAGCTTATTTCGCCAGGGAACCCGTAACTATGGCTACACCTTC
.	TRBV30	TRBJ2-1	.	CAWEGWWEDEQFF	TGTGCCTGGGAGGGGTGGTGGGAGGATGAGCAGTTCTTC
.	TRBV9	TRBJ2-2	TRBD1	CASSVEDRGRPGELFF	TGTGCCAGCAGCGTAGAGGACAGGGGGCGACCCGGGGAGCTGTTTTTT
.	TRBV29-1	TRBJ2-1	TRBD2	CSVERTRFYNEQFF	TGCAGCGTAGAAAGGACTAGGTTTTACAATGAGCAGTTCTTC
.	TRBV11-2	TRBJ1-1	TRBD1	CASSQQGSTEAFF	TGTGCCAGCAGCCAACAGGGGTCGACTGAAGCTTTCTTT
.	TRBV6-4	TRBJ1-4	TRBD1	CASSDKQNIGGRNEKLFF	TGTGCCAGCAGTGATAAACAAAACATAGGGGGCCGGAATGAAAAACTGTTTTTT
.	TRBV6-1	TRBJ1-1	.	CASSDLSIRDTEAFF	TGTGCCAGCAGTGATCTTAGCATTCGTGACACTGAAGCTTTCTTT
.	TRBV19	TRBJ1-2	.	CASSIPGGPGRGRGYTF	TGTGCCAGTAGTATACCCGGTGGTCCAGGTAGGGGTCGTGGCTACACCTTC
.	TRBV10-3	TRBJ1-4	.	CAISESGQGNEKLFF	TGTGCCATCAGTGAGTCGGGGCAGGGGAATGAAAAACTGTTTTTT
.	TRBV5-1	TRBJ2-7	TRBD2	CASSAKGLAGEYF	TGCGCCAGCAGCGCAAAAGGACTAGCGGGAGAGTACTTC